These 17 T cell receptor beta chains originate from one sample sequenced in a study of technical replicates of blood from a few donors. TCRdb keeps only in-frame clones here, not all; method: immunoSEQ multiplex PCR. Of 70,000 to 80,000 clones in the sample, around 97% were seen once. Specimen: T cells isolated from PBMCs. Source of these receptors: a human donor in good health.

V and J are TRBV18 and TRBJ2-1; D unresolved. Germline loops: CDR1 KGHSH, CDR2 LQKENI. V was trimmed by 3 bases and J by 0 bases, leaving 9 bases between them. This CDR3 comprises 15 residues. CDR3 residues: CASSPTVSSYNEQFF. The CDR3 bases are TGTGCCAGCTCACCTACAGTGAGCTCCTACAATGAGCAGTTCTTC. The variable domain in full, completed from reference TRBV18 and TRBJ2-1, reads NAGVMQNPRHLVRRRGQEARLRCSPMKGHSHVYWYRQLPEEGLKFMVYLQKENIIDESGMPKERFSAEFPKEGPSILRIQQVVRGDSAAYFCASSPTVSSYNEQFFGPGTRLTVL.

The V gene is TRBV7-2, the J gene TRBJ1-2; TRBD1 might be the D (6 bases). Germline CDR1 SGHTA, CDR2 FQGNSA. This CDR3 has 16 amino acids. V dropped 5 bases and J dropped 6 bases, with 22 bases sitting between them. This CDR3 is CASSRVRRGAGDGYTF. CDR3 DNA sequence: TGTGCCAGCAGCCGAGTCCGCCGGGGGGCAGGGGATGGCTACACCTTC.

The chain links TRBV15 to TRBJ2-7; D is possibly TRBD1 (5 bases). This CDR3 contains 14 residues. Germline CDR1 and CDR2: LNHNV and YYDKDF (reference sequence). V was shortened by 1 base and J by 4 bases, with 11 bases between the two germline ends. The CDR3 sequence is CATSRGETAYEQYF. The CDR3 DNA sequence: TGTGCCACCAGCAGAGGTGAGACAGCGTACGAGCAGTACTTC.

The rearrangement uses TRBV6-5 and TRBJ1-4; no firm D call. This CDR3 region has 13 residues. Germline CDR1 is MNHEY and CDR2 is SVGAGI. Deletions cut 2 bases from V and 5 bases from J, with 6 bases between. The CDR3 reads CASSYNTNEKLFF. The CDR3 nucleotides read TGTGCCAGCAGTTACAACACGAATGAAAAACTGTTTTTT.

This chain's CDR3 is CSVEGDRGSGYTF. DNA of the CDR3: TGCAGCGTTGAGGGGGACAGGGGTAGTGGCTACACCTTC. The chain recombines TRBV29-1 with TRBJ1-2, with 10 bases lining up with TRBD1. The CDR3 spans 13 residues. With V trimmed by 3 bases and J by 7 bases, 5 bases remained unmatched. Germline lookup yields CDR1 SQVTM and CDR2 ANQGSEA.

The chain couples TRBV5-4 to TRBJ2-1, with 12 nucleotides matching TRBD2. Germline V lookup: CDR1 SGHNT, CDR2 YYREEE (reference sequence). Germline trimming cut 4 bases from V and 4 bases from J; bases unmatched to any gene: 12. This CDR3 region has 18 residues. CDR3 protein: CASSPGGLAGGGYNEQFF. For the CDR3, the DNA is TGTGCCAGCAGCCCAGGAGGGCTAGCGGGGGGGGGATACAATGAGCAGTTCTTC.

This rearrangement joins TRBV6-5 to TRBJ1-1; 8 bases line up with TRBD1. The germline V gene encodes CDR1 MNHEY and CDR2 SVGAGI. The trim removed 4 bases at V and 5 bases at J, leaving 3 bases unmatched. The CDR3 extends over 13 amino acids. CDR3 amino acids: CASSWTGSTEAFF. DNA for the CDR3: TGTGCCAGCAGTTGGACAGGGAGTACTGAAGCTTTCTTT.

The J gene is TRBJ1-1, the V gene TRBV23-1; possible D gene TRBD1, 6 bases. TRBV23-1 is an open reading frame whose function is uncertain. CDR3 size: 18 residues. The germline V and J ends were trimmed by 1 base and 1 base, with 19 bases remaining between them. The CDR3 loop is CASSQFKTGWKGNTEAFF. CDR3 nucleotide sequence: TGCGCCAGCAGTCAATTTAAAACAGGGTGGAAAGGGAACACTGAAGCTTTCTTT.

The chain joins TRBV11-2 to TRBJ1-6; D ambiguous. Trimming shortened V by 4 bases and J by 14 bases, and 9 bases separated the two germline ends. CDR3 length: 11 residues. CDR1 and CDR2 from the germline V gene are SGHAT and FQNNGV. The CDR3 region has the DNA TGTGCCAGCAGCTCCTGGAGGACCCTCCACTTT. Translating it yields CASSSWRTLHF.

The CDR3 reads CAARGLAKPTNTGELFF. The DNA of the CDR3 is TGTGCCGCGAGGGGACTAGCGAAACCAACGAACACCGGGGAGCTGTTTTTT. The chain links TRBV19 to TRBJ2-2; 10 bases fit TRBD2. CDR3 size: 17 residues. CDR1 LNHDA and CDR2 SQIVND come from the germline V gene (reference sequence). With V trimmed by 11 bases and J by 0 bases, 12 bases remained unmatched. Combining the CDR3 with reference TRBV19 and TRBJ2-2 gives the whole variable domain DGGITQSPKYLFRKEGQNVTLSCEQNLNHDAMYWYRQDPGQGLRLIYYSQIVNDFQKGDIAEGYSVSREKKESFPLTVTSAQKNPTAFYLCAARGLAKPTNTGELFFGEGSRLTVL.

This chain uses TRBV19 with TRBJ1-5, with no clear D. V lost 5 bases to trimming and J lost 3 bases, with 8 bases between them. The V gene's germline CDR1 is LNHDA and CDR2 SQIVND (reference sequence). This CDR3 has 13 amino acids. The CDR3 here is CASSLRFNQPQHF. The CDR3 nucleotides are TGTGCCAGTAGTCTGAGGTTCAATCAGCCCCAGCATTTT.

The J gene is TRBJ1-1, the V gene TRBV7-9; tentative D call: TRBD1 (5 bases). CDR1 SEHNR and CDR2 FQNEAQ come from the germline V gene (reference sequence). Between the trimmed V and J ends, which lost 5 bases and 7 bases, there was a span of 11 bases. The CDR3 is made up of 12 amino acids. CDR3 bases: TGTGCCAGCAGCCCCGACAGACTTGAAGCTTTCTTT. Translated: CASSPDRLEAFF.

V and J are TRBV5-4 and TRBJ2-3; 10 nucleotides align to TRBD2. Losses at the gene ends were 2 bases for V and 4 bases for J; bases not matched to a gene: 4. Germline CDR1 is SGHNT and CDR2 is YYREEE (reference sequence). The CDR3 loop spans 15 amino acids. Written as DNA, the CDR3 is TGTGCCAGCAGCTTCAGCGGGGGGGCCTCAGATACGCAGTATTTT. This gives the protein CASSFSGGASDTQYF.

The genes are TRBV10-1 and TRBJ2-7; a possible D gene is TRBD2 (6 bases). The V and J ends lost 3 bases and 1 base respectively, with 16 bases between them. The CDR3 runs to 16 residues. Germline lookup yields CDR1 WNHNN and CDR2 SYGVQD (reference sequence). The CDR3 DNA follows: TGCGCCAGCAGTGAAGGGTCGGCGGGAACATCCTACGAGCAGTACTTC. The encoded protein is CASSEGSAGTSYEQYF.

The chain is built from TRBV28 and TRBJ1-2; D is unresolved. V lost 3 bases, J lost 7 bases, and 12 bases lay in between. The germline V gene has CDR1 MDHEN and CDR2 SYDVKM. The CDR3 has 13 amino acids. This CDR3 is CASSFSGWRGYTF. Written as DNA, the CDR3 is TGTGCCAGCAGTTTTTCCGGGTGGCGTGGCTACACCTTC.

The chain joins TRBV4-1 to TRBJ2-3; 9 bases are shared with TRBD1. Germline assignment: CDR1 MGHRA and CDR2 YSYEKL. The CDR3 is 16 amino acids. Trimming cost V 7 bases and J 2 bases; bases outside gene matches: 10. The CDR3 bases are TGCGCCAGCATGCTCATACAGGGGGCCTCCACAGATACGCAGTATTTT. It is translated as CASMLIQGASTDTQYF.

This clone has only one observation. The rearrangement uses TRBV5-1 and TRBJ2-2; 7 bases fit TRBD1. Trimming at V came to 0 bases and at J to 2 bases, leaving 4 bases not matched to a gene. The CDR3 runs to 16 residues. Germline V gene sequence: CDR1 SGHRS, CDR2 YFSETQ. The CDR3 DNA reads TGCGCCAGCAGCTTGGAGACAGGGCGTAACACCGGGGAGCTGTTTTTT. Protein product: CASSLETGRNTGELFF.